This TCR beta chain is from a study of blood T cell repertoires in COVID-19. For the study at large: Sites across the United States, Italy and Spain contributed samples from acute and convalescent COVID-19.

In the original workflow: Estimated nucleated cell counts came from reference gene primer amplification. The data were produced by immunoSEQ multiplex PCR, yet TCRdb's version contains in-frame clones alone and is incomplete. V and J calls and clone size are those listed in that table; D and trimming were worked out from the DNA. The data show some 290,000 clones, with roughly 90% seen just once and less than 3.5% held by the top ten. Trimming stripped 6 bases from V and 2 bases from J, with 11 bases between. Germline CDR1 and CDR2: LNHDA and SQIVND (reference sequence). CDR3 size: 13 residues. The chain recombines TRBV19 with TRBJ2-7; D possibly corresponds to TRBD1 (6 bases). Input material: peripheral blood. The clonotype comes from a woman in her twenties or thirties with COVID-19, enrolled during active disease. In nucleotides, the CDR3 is TGTGCCAGTAGCCCAGGACAGACCTACGAGCAGTACTTC. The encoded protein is CASSPGQTYEQYF.